This T cell receptor beta chain was obtained from a study of blood T cell repertoires in COVID-19. On the study more broadly: Researchers got acute and convalescent COVID-19 samples from the United States, Italy and Spain. Nucleic acid was either cDNA or gDNA, and it came from T cells, B-cell-depleted T cells, or PBMCs.

The J segment lost 5 bases and the V segment lost 6 bases, leaving 9 bases of the junction unmatched. CDR3 length: 14 amino acids. The germline V gene encodes CDR1 SGHNT and CDR2 YYREEE (reference sequence). In the original analysis: Estimation of nucleated cell counts was performed using reference gene primer amplification. Here immunoSEQ multiplex PCR was the method, and the copy in TCRdb shows in-frame clones only, minus some. V, J and clone size derive from that table, while D and trimming were established from the DNA sequence. The sample records roughly 280,000 clones, approximately 85% being singletons.

The rearrangement links TRBV5-4 to TRBJ2-5; 8 positions match TRBD2. Sequencing input: peripheral blood. The sequence derives from a woman in her 70s with acute or convalescent COVID-19. The CDR3 bases are TGTGCCAGCAACCCACGGGGGGGGAGGGAGACCCAGTACTTC. Encoded protein: CASNPRGGRETQYF. Drawing the rest from reference TRBV5-4 and TRBJ2-5, the complete variable domain is ETGVTQSPTHLIKTRGQQVTLRCSSQSGHNTVSWYQQALGQGPQFIFQYYREEENGRGNFPPRFSGLQFPNYSSELNVNALELDDSALYLCASNPRGGRETQYFGPGTRLLVL.